Listed below are T cell receptor beta chains from one sample, sequenced in a study of T cells in Graves' hyperthyroidism and ophthalmopathy. TCRdb recomputed calls from the multiplex PCR reads with MiXCR, one row per CDR3 protein. The profile shows 300,000 to 450,000 distinct CDR3 sequences, roughly 20% of them singletons. What was sequenced was blood. Receptor source: a woman aged 40 to 50 with Graves' ophthalmopathy. CDR3s leave out the opening cysteine and the closing phenylalanine or tryptophan. The order of the fields is V gene, J gene, CDR3 protein.

TRBV20-1	TRBJ1-3	SAPDRNSGNTIY
TRBV7-8	TRBJ2-7	ASSSGTGAAIQSYEQY
TRBV11-2	TRBJ2-7	ASSPLGGVGSYEQY
TRBV2	TRBJ2-5	ATPGTSGETQY
TRBV5-1	TRBJ2-7	ASSLSAGAFREQY
TRBV12-3/TRBV12-4	TRBJ2-7	ASGHADEQY
TRBV19	TRBJ1-2	ASTGQGAGNYGYT
TRBV10-3	TRBJ1-1	ATRRGNTEAF
TRBV19	TRBJ2-7	ASTRGADHPYEQY
TRBV6-1	TRBJ2-5	ASSEVPAGVGTQY
TRBV28	TRBJ1-5	ASSEGHSNQPQH
TRBV28	TRBJ1-1	ASSFRDIGNTEAF
TRBV2	TRBJ2-2	ASSTSGFTGELF
TRBV6-1	TRBJ2-7	ASRPMGVLSYEQY
TRBV12-5	TRBJ1-1	ASGLPKDRGPRAF
TRBV7-3	TRBJ2-2	ASSHGTSGGELF
TRBV6-1	TRBJ2-5	ASSRLPAETQY
TRBV30	TRBJ1-1	AWSVRGPTTFEAF
TRBV2	TRBJ1-1	ASNIDRNTEAF
TRBV6-1	TRBJ1-1	AIKGGAGTEAF
TRBV7-8	TRBJ2-7	ASSLSGQGSYEQY
TRBV29-1	TRBJ1-2	SVMTGEAYGYT
TRBV6-2/TRBV6-3	TRBJ1-5	ASSPGQGALQPQH
TRBV13	TRBJ1-1	ASSPLGIEAF
TRBV6-5	TRBJ1-3	ASRWDTLGNTTY
TRBV28	TRBJ2-5	ASSSAAGLGETQY
TRBV10-3	TRBJ1-3	AISVDNIGNTIY
TRBV28	TRBJ2-5	ASSLMTSGTGGETQY
TRBV15	TRBJ1-2	ATSGRQGGGYGYT
TRBV25-1	TRBJ1-6	ASSVFGRGHSPLH
TRBV6-1	TRBJ2-2	ASSRPPNTGELF
TRBV24-1	TRBJ2-3	ATKVGLGTDTQY
TRBV2	TRBJ2-7	ASNQGYGNEQY
TRBV12-3/TRBV12-4	TRBJ1-1	ASSLPHGMNTEAF
TRBV18	TRBJ2-5	ASSPEAGGEETQY
TRBV20-1	TRBJ2-5	SARDPAEAQETQY
TRBV27	TRBJ2-7	ASSFVASGVSYEQY
TRBV6-1	TRBJ1-3	ASSEALQGNTIY
TRBV11-2	TRBJ2-7	ASSEIRRHYEQY
TRBV5-1	TRBJ1-2	ASSLEVGHGYT
TRBV9	TRBJ2-5	ASSVGLGQETQY
TRBV12-3/TRBV12-4	TRBJ2-7	ASHYRGTYEQY
TRBV5-1	TRBJ2-2	ASSAGDTGELF
TRBV6-2/TRBV6-3	TRBJ1-2	ASTPAGGINYGYT
TRBV28	TRBJ2-7	ASTPWRAVDEQY
TRBV13	TRBJ2-2	ASSLWENANTGELF
TRBV10-3	TRBJ2-7	AISELLPSGSSYEQY
TRBV7-6	TRBJ2-2	ASSPWIAGTNTGELF
TRBV12-3/TRBV12-4	TRBJ1-1	ASSLVPPNTEAF
TRBV28	TRBJ1-3	ASIPGGEPGNTIY
TRBV5-6	TRBJ1-2	ASSFSTDGYT
TRBV28	TRBJ1-1	ASTKTGSAEAF
TRBV19	TRBJ2-5	ASNPGGQETQY
TRBV6-5	TRBJ2-2	ASSSGSGELF
TRBV19	TRBJ1-2	ASTRQGPPYGYT
TRBV6-2/TRBV6-3	TRBJ1-1	ASSYKGFSNTEAF
TRBV28	TRBJ2-4	ASSSPGTGGSKNIQY